This T cell receptor (beta chain) was recorded in a study of control samples from healthy donors and cancer patients. Profiled with immunoSEQ multiplex PCR; TCRdb holds only in-frame clones, not every one. The top ten hold more than 7% of the sample, which has under 110,000 clones, roughly 89% seen once. The V gene's germline CDR1 is WSHSY and CDR2 SAAADI. CDR3 length equals 10 residues. V shed 8 bases and J shed 5 bases, with 6 bases lying between them. The TCR was taken from a man aged 30-40 years in good health. Sequenced: blood. The genes are TRBV10-2 and TRBJ2-5; no reliable D call. The CDR3 nucleotides read TGCGCCAGCGGGCGGGAGACCCAGTACTTC. Protein: CASGRETQYF.